These 18 T cell receptor beta chains came from one sample sequenced in a study of cytomegalovirus exposure and HLA in healthy donors. Amplification used 60 Vbeta primers and 13 Jbeta primers. The protocol was immunoSEQ multiplex PCR, while the TCRdb copy is restricted to in-frame clones and leaves out a portion. Seen here are about 62,000 clones, around 87% observed once, and the top ten hold 1.4%. Sequencing was done on a sample of PBMCs. Receptor source: a man aged 18 to 29 in good health and CMV-seronegative.

The V and J genes are TRBV30 and TRBJ1-2; 10 bases line up with TRBD1. The germline CDR1 and CDR2 sequences are GTSNPN and SVGIG (reference sequence). The CDR3 is 15 amino acids. The junction had 6 bases not matched to a gene; V was cut back by 3 bases and J by 2 bases. This chain's CDR3 is CAWSEGTGVNYGYTF. DNA of the CDR3: TGTGCCTGGAGCGAAGGGACAGGGGTCAACTATGGCTACACCTTC.

V is TRBV28 and J is TRBJ2-7, with D possibly matching TRBD2 (6 bases). The germline V gene has CDR1 MDHEN and CDR2 SYDVKM. This CDR3 is built from 14 residues. Between the trimmed V and J ends, which lost 5 bases and 3 bases, there was a span of 14 bases. The CDR3: CASSPTEGLYEQYF. CDR3 DNA: TGTGCCAGCAGTCCAACGGAGGGGCTCTACGAGCAGTACTTC.

The rearrangement uses TRBV6-6 and TRBJ2-1; the D gene is possibly TRBD2 (6 bases). CDR1 is MNHNY, CDR2 SVGAGI, per germline (reference sequence). The CDR3 runs to 15 residues. The V end lost 3 bases, the J end lost 3 bases, and 12 bases lay between the germline ends. The CDR3 DNA is TGTGCCAGCAGTTATTACGGGGGAAACTACAATGAGCAGTTCTTC. Amino acids: CASSYYGGNYNEQFF.

In DNA form, the CDR3 reads TGCGCCAGCAGCCAGCGGTCCAGCGGGAACACAGATACGCAGTATTTT. This encodes CASSQRSSGNTDTQYF. V usage is TRBV4-1 and J usage is TRBJ2-3; TRBD2 agrees at 7 bases. CDR3 length: 16 residues. Trimming removed 3 bases from V and 2 bases from J; junction bases left unmatched: 8. The V gene's germline CDR1 is MGHRA and CDR2 YSYEKL.

The V call is TRBV4-1, the J call TRBJ2-7; D is perhaps TRBD2 (6 bases). The CDR3 runs to 12 residues. Germline assignment: CDR1 MGHRA and CDR2 YSYEKL. Trimming took off 2 bases at V and 4 bases at J, with 6 bases between the two ends. The CDR3 DNA is TGCGCCAGCAGCCAACGGGGGTACGAGCAGTACTTC. Amino acids: CASSQRGYEQYF.

J is TRBJ1-2 and V is TRBV6-5, with 7 nucleotides matching TRBD1. This CDR3 comprises 14 residues. Looked up from germline, CDR1 is MNHEY and CDR2 is SVGAGI. V dropped 2 bases and J dropped 8; count of bases not matched to a gene: 8. The CDR3 coding sequence is TGTGCCAGCAGTTACGGTGAGGGGGCGCGAGGCTACACCTTC. Residues: CASSYGEGARGYTF.

Points on this clone: In the same sample, other DNA sequences code for this CDR3. The V gene is TRBV6-5, the J gene TRBJ2-1; 7 nucleotides agree with TRBD1. Germline V gene data show CDR1 as MNHEY and CDR2 as SVGAGI. The CDR3 spans 13 residues. The V gene end was trimmed by 2 bases and the J gene end by 7 bases; junction bases not matched to a gene: 2. The CDR3 sequence: CASSYGTDNEQFF. The DNA of the CDR3 is TGTGCCAGCAGTTACGGGACAGATAATGAGCAGTTCTTC.

The chain recombines TRBV2 with TRBJ1-2; possible D gene TRBD1, 6 bases. Deletions cut 1 base from V and 8 bases from J, with 11 bases between. The CDR3 has 13 residues. The germline CDR1 and CDR2 sequences are SNHLY and FYNNEI. The CDR3 sequence: CASSEGGGPGYTF. The CDR3, as DNA: TGTGCCAGCAGTGAAGGGGGGGGGCCAGGCTACACCTTC.

About this clone itself: The junction does not match germline at one end; this may be a read error. V gene TRBV7-7 combines with J gene TRBJ2-1; no definite D call. This CDR3 region has 14 residues. Germline V lookup: CDR1 SSHAT, CDR2 FNYEAQ (reference sequence). This chain's CDR3 is CASSLAISDNEQFF. The CDR3 DNA reads as TGTGCTAGCAGCTTGGCCATATCAGACAATGAGCAGTTCTTC.

The V and J genes are TRBV28 and TRBJ1-1; D may be TRBD1 (5 bases). Trimming shortened V by 6 bases and J by 1 base, and 12 bases separated the two germline ends. This CDR3 spans 14 amino acids. Germline V CDR1 and CDR2: MDHEN, SYDVKM. As DNA, the CDR3 is TGTGCCAGCAGACTCAACGACAGGAACACTGAAGCTTTCTTT. This codes for CASRLNDRNTEAFF. Full variable domain (outside the CDR3, taken from reference TRBV28 and TRBJ1-1): DVKVTQSSRYLVKRTGEKVFLECVQDMDHENMFWYRQDPGLGLRLIYFSYDVKMKEKGDIPEGYSVSREKKERFSLILESASTNQTSMYLCASRLNDRNTEAFFGQGTRLTVV.

The chain is built from TRBV6-5 and TRBJ2-5, with D tentatively TRBD1 (6 bases). CDR1 is MNHEY and CDR2 is SVGAGI in the germline V gene. Deletions cut 6 bases from V and 2 bases from J, with 10 bases between. This CDR3 contains 13 residues. The CDR3 is CASSQQGQETQYF. CDR3 bases: TGTGCCAGCAGCCAGCAGGGGCAAGAGACCCAGTACTTC.

This clone was seen a few times. The genes are TRBV30 and TRBJ2-3; possibly TRBD1 for D (5 bases). V shed 2 bases and J shed 6 bases, with 12 bases lying between them. Germline V lookup: CDR1 GTSNPN, CDR2 SVGIG (reference sequence). CDR3 length: 13 amino acids. CDR3 loop: CAWSRAGSDTQYF. In DNA, the CDR3 is TGTGCCTGGAGTAGGGCAGGGTCGGATACGCAGTATTTT.

The chain joins TRBV6-5 to TRBJ1-6; D remains unclear. CDR1 and CDR2 from the germline V gene are MNHEY and SVGAGI. CDR3 length equals 14 residues. V dropped 7 bases and J dropped 6 bases, with 13 bases sitting between them. The CDR3 nucleotides read TGTGCCAGCAAGCCGGGGAGTAGTAATTCACCCCTCCACTTT. Protein: CASKPGSSNSPLHF.

V usage is TRBV7-9 and J usage is TRBJ2-1; 8 bases agree with TRBD1. The V gene's germline CDR1 is SEHNR and CDR2 FQNEAQ (reference sequence). The CDR3 sequence is 14 residues long. After removal of 5 bases from V and 5 bases from J, the junction contained 5 bases not matched to a gene. CDR3 sequence reads: CASSLSTGDNEQFF. Written as DNA, the CDR3 is TGTGCCAGCAGCCTCTCGACAGGGGACAATGAGCAGTTCTTC.

CDR3 loop: CASASPESYNEQFF. CDR3 nucleotides: TGTGCTAGTGCCTCCCCCGAGTCCTACAATGAGCAGTTCTTC. The genes are TRBV12-5 and TRBJ2-1; D unresolved. V dropped 7 bases and J dropped 1 base, with 11 bases sitting between them. CDR3 length equals 14 residues. From germline, CDR1 is LGHNT and CDR2 FRNRAP.

This chain joins TRBV19 and TRBJ2-3; the D gene is possibly TRBD1 (5 bases). The CDR3 loop spans 13 amino acids. Germline V CDR1 and CDR2: LNHDA, SQIVND (reference sequence). V lost 6 bases and J lost 6, with 13 bases in between. The chain's CDR3 is CASRGRGRDTQYF. The CDR3, as DNA: TGTGCCAGTAGGGGGCGAGGCCGGGATACGCAGTATTTT.

The rearrangement uses TRBV25-1 and TRBJ1-6; the match to TRBD1 covers 7 bases. CDR1 and CDR2 from the germline V gene are MGHDK and SYGVNS. The CDR3 spans 14 residues. Germline trimming cut 4 bases from V and 10 bases from J; bases unmatched to any gene: 7. The CDR3, as DNA: TGTGCCAGCAGTGGACAGGGATCTCGGTCACCCCTCCACTTT. As protein: CASSGQGSRSPLHF.

CDR3 nucleotide sequence: TGTGCCAGCAGCCCTCGGAGTCCTTCCTACAATGAGCAGTTCTTC. Translated: CASSPRSPSYNEQFF. The rearrangement links TRBV9 to TRBJ2-1; D not resolved. V lost 4 bases and J lost 1, with 12 bases in between. The CDR3 runs 15 residues. Germline CDR1 SGDLS, CDR2 YYNGEE.